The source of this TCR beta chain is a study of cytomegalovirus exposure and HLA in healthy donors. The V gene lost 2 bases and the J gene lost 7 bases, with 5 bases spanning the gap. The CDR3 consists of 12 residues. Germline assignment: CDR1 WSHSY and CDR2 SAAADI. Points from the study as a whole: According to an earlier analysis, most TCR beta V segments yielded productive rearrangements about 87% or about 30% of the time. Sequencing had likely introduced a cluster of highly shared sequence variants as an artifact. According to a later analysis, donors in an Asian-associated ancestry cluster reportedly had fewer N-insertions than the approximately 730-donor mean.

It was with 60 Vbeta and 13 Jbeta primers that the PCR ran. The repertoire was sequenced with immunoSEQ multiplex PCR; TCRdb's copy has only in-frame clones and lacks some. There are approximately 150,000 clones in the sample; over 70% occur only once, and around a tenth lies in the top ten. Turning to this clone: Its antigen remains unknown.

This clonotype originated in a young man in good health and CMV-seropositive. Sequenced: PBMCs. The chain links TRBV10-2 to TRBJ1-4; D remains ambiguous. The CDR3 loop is CASSETGEKLFF. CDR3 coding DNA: TGCGCCAGCAGTGAGACGGGTGAAAAACTGTTTTTT.